Listed below are T cell receptor beta chains from one sample, sequenced in a study of OX40 agonist ivuxolimab in advanced cancers. Some clones are missing from TCRdb's copy, which holds only in-frame ones; the method was immunoSEQ multiplex PCR. Of 50,000 to 65,000 clones in the sample, about nine tenths are singletons; the top ten hold under 0.75%. The sample consisted of CD4+ or CD8+ T cells sorted from blood, taken in a trial of the OX40 agonist ivuxolimab. The receptor set was obtained from an adult with an advanced solid tumor such as melanoma, head and neck, liver or kidney cancer. The CDR3 runs from the conserved cysteine through the conserved F or W. The D gene is left open where the match is weak. Size is stated for part of the rows, as once, few or many counts, or as a class when the clone is expanded.

clone size | D gene | J gene | V gene | CDR3 protein | CDR3 DNA
NA | TRBD2 | TRBJ2-1 | TRBV18 | CASSPPSGILGTEQFF | TGTGCCAGCTCACCACCAAGCGGGATCTTAGGGACTGAGCAGTTCTTC
once | TRBD1 | TRBJ2-1 | TRBV19 | CASGGQGVNEQFF | TGTGCCAGTGGTGGACAGGGGGTCAATGAGCAGTTCTTC
NA | NA | TRBJ2-2 | TRBV11-3 | CASSLGSTITGELFF | TGTGCCAGCAGCCTAGGGTCGACAATCACCGGGGAGCTGTTTTTT
NA | NA | TRBJ2-3 | TRBV7-7 | CASSFQVAATQYF | TGTGCTAGCAGCTTCCAAGTCGCTGCGACGCAGTATTTT
NA | NA | TRBJ1-6 | TRBV28 | CASRPAGTSYNSPLHF | TGTGCCAGCAGACCGGCGGGGACCTCCTATAATTCACCCCTCCACTTT
NA | TRBD2 | TRBJ2-3 | TRBV7-2 | CASSLQASGTDTQYF | TGTGCCAGCAGCTTACAAGCTAGCGGAACAGATACGCAGTATTTT
few | TRBD2 | TRBJ2-7 | TRBV28 | CASMERLGGVQYF | TGTGCCAGCATGGAACGACTCGGGGGGGTGCAGTACTTC
NA | TRBD1 | TRBJ2-3 | TRBV19 | CASTLGTGSTDTQYF | TGTGCCAGTACCCTCGGGACAGGGAGCACAGATACGCAGTATTTT
NA | NA | TRBJ2-7 | TRBV6-6 | CASSYSGQADYEQYF | TGTGCCAGCAGTTACTCGGGGCAGGCGGACTACGAGCAGTACTTC
NA | TRBD1 | TRBJ2-6 | TRBV19 | CASSLQGARGANVLTF | TGTGCCAGTAGTCTACAGGGGGCCAGGGGGGCCAACGTCCTGACTTTC
once | NA | TRBJ2-7 | TRBV19 | CASSSRAGTAVYEQYF | TGTGCCAGTAGTTCAAGAGCCGGGACCGCGGTCTACGAGCAGTACTTC
NA | NA | TRBJ1-2 | TRBV28 | CASSQLGRRANYGYTF | TGTGCCAGCAGTCAACTGGGACGGCGAGCTAACTATGGCTACACCTTC
NA | NA | TRBJ2-7 | TRBV4-1 | CASSQALTRVEQYF | TGCGCCAGCAGCCAAGCACTTACCCGGGTCGAGCAGTACTTC
NA | NA | TRBJ2-5 | TRBV7-3 | CASSPSGSQETQYF | TGTGCCAGCAGCCCAAGCGGGTCTCAAGAGACCCAGTACTTC
NA | TRBD1 | TRBJ1-2 | TRBV19 | CASSETGGGGYGYTF | TGTGCCAGTAGTGAAACAGGGGGCGGCGGCTATGGCTACACCTTC
NA | TRBD1 | TRBJ2-2 | TRBV5-4 | CASSSTGEVDGELFF | TGTGCCAGCAGCTCGACAGGGGAGGTGGACGGGGAGCTGTTTTTT
once | TRBD2 | TRBJ2-3 | TRBV29-1 | CSVTSGNVADTQYF | TGCAGCGTCACTAGCGGGAATGTTGCAGATACGCAGTATTTT
NA | TRBD2 | TRBJ2-5 | TRBV10-1 | CATQLAGEETQYF | TGCGCCACTCAACTAGCGGGCGAAGAGACCCAGTACTTC
NA | NA | TRBJ2-5 | TRBV28 | CASSLYGETQYF | TGTGCCAGCAGTTTATATGGAGAGACCCAGTACTTC
NA | TRBD2 | TRBJ2-1 | TRBV6-1 | CASRTSGHNEQFF | TGTGCCAGCAGGACTAGCGGGCACAATGAGCAGTTCTTC
NA | NA | TRBJ2-1 | TRBV11-2 | CASSLGGSGSYNEQFF | TGTGCCAGCAGCTTAGGGGGTAGCGGCTCCTACAATGAGCAGTTCTTC
NA | NA | TRBJ1-2 | TRBV2 | CASTQYRAQANYGYTF | TGTGCCAGCACCCAGTACAGGGCCCAGGCTAACTATGGCTACACCTTC
NA | NA | TRBJ2-3 | TRBV2 | CASSEGWTYTQYF | TGTGCCAGCAGTGAAGGGTGGACGTATACGCAGTATTTT
NA | NA | TRBJ2-1 | TRBV5-1 | CASKILASNEQFF | TGCGCCAGCAAAATCCTAGCGTCCAATGAGCAGTTCTTC
NA | NA | TRBJ2-7 | TRBV15 | CATSVSEQYF | TGTGCCACCAGTGTCTCCGAGCAGTACTTC
NA | TRBD2 | TRBJ2-7 | TRBV7-3 | CASSLGLAATYEQYF | TGTGCCAGCAGCTTGGGACTAGCGGCGACCTACGAGCAGTACTTC
NA | NA | TRBJ2-1 | TRBV18 | CASSPRRGGEQFF | TGTGCCAGCTCACCACGGAGGGGAGGAGAGCAGTTCTTC
once | TRBD2 | TRBJ2-7 | TRBV7-2 | CASSLGSAGEGRGQYF | TGTGCCAGCAGCTTAGGATCAGCGGGAGAGGGACGGGGGCAGTACTTC
NA | NA | TRBJ1-2 | TRBV25-1 | CASSEVSQGYTF | TGTGCCAGCAGTGAGGTGAGCCAGGGCTACACCTTC
NA | TRBD2 | TRBJ2-3 | TRBV27 | CASRFQLAGVSDTQYF | TGTGCCAGCAGATTCCAACTAGCGGGGGTCTCAGATACGCAGTATTTT
NA | NA | TRBJ2-3 | TRBV7-8 | CASSLANTDTQYF | TGTGCCAGCAGCTTAGCCAACACAGATACGCAGTATTTT
NA | NA | TRBJ2-1 | TRBV28 | CASSRPTERYEQFF | TGTGCCAGCAGCCGCCCGACAGAAAGGTATGAGCAGTTCTTC
NA | NA | TRBJ2-7 | TRBV6-1 | CASSEGSYEQYF | TGTGCCAGCAGTGAAGGGAGCTACGAGCAGTACTTC
NA | TRBD1 | TRBJ1-4 | TRBV28 | CASSSQGQGRREKLFF | TGTGCCAGCAGCTCCCAGGGACAGGGAAGGCGGGAAAAACTGTTTTTT
few | NA | TRBJ1-1 | TRBV2 | CASRLDRFGTEAFF | TGTGCCAGCAGATTAGACAGGTTTGGCACTGAAGCTTTCTTT
NA | TRBD1 | TRBJ2-3 | TRBV23-1 | CASHHLGQLSTDTQYF | TGCGCCAGCCACCATTTGGGACAGCTGAGCACAGATACGCAGTATTTT
NA | TRBD2 | TRBJ2-7 | TRBV19 | CASSISSGRGYEQYF | TGTGCCAGTAGTATTTCGAGCGGGAGAGGTTACGAGCAGTACTTC
once | TRBD1 | TRBJ2-1 | TRBV19 | CASKGAGTKFF | TGTGCCAGTAAGGGGGCAGGGACGAAGTTCTTC
NA | NA | TRBJ2-5 | TRBV14 | CASSQYRRGFETQYF | TGTGCCAGCAGCCAATACCGAAGGGGGTTCGAGACCCAGTACTTC
NA | NA | TRBJ2-3 | TRBV18 | CASSSTDTQYF | TGTGCCAGCTCAAGCACAGATACGCAGTATTTT
few | NA | TRBJ2-3 | TRBV9 | CASSVGSGLDTQYF | TGTGCCAGCAGCGTAGGGTCCGGACTCGATACGCAGTATTTT
NA | NA | TRBJ2-5 | TRBV30 | CAWRADRGETQYF | TGTGCCTGGAGGGCGGACAGAGGAGAGACCCAGTACTTC
NA | NA | TRBJ2-7 | TRBV28 | CASSPPGAPYEQYF | TGTGCCAGCAGCCCGCCGGGGGCACCCTACGAGCAGTACTTC
NA | TRBD2 | TRBJ2-2 | TRBV5-1 | CASSFYWREGSNTGELFF | TGCGCCAGCAGCTTTTACTGGCGGGAGGGGTCGAACACCGGGGAGCTGTTTTTT
NA | NA | TRBJ1-4 | TRBV2 | CASSEVTATNEKLFF | TGTGCCAGCAGTGAAGTGACTGCAACTAATGAAAAACTGTTTTTT
NA | TRBD1 | TRBJ1-5 | TRBV2 | CASGTGGYQPQHF | TGTGCCAGCGGGACAGGGGGCTATCAGCCCCAGCATTTT
NA | TRBD2 | TRBJ2-3 | TRBV11-2 | CASSRLAGGPGDTQYF | TGTGCCAGCAGCCGTCTAGCGGGAGGGCCCGGAGATACGCAGTATTTT
NA | NA | TRBJ1-5 | TRBV5-1 | CASSLAGQLNQPQHF | TGCGCCAGCAGCTTGGCCGGGCAGCTCAATCAGCCCCAGCATTTT
NA | TRBD2 | TRBJ2-3 | TRBV5-1 | CASSLGPSGRGDTQYF | TGCGCCAGCAGCTTGGGTCCTAGCGGGAGGGGAGATACGCAGTATTTT
NA | NA | TRBJ1-2 | TRBV19 | CASSPRPRGDYGYTF | TGTGCCAGTTCGCCTCGACCGCGCGGGGACTATGGCTACACCTTC
NA | NA | TRBJ2-5 | TRBV5-8 | CASRQAGGQETQYF | TGTGCCAGCCGGCAAGCGGGCGGGCAAGAGACCCAGTACTTC
NA | NA | TRBJ2-2 | TRBV19 | CASSIQRGTGELFF | TGTGCCAGTAGTATTCAACGAGGCACCGGGGAGCTGTTTTTT
NA | NA | TRBJ2-5 | TRBV5-4 | CASNPKTGSQETQYF | TGTGCCAGCAACCCAAAAACCGGGAGCCAAGAGACCCAGTACTTC
NA | NA | TRBJ2-1 | TRBV7-9 | CASSRGANNEQFF | TGTGCCAGCAGCCGCGGGGCAAACAATGAGCAGTTCTTC
once | NA | TRBJ1-1 | TRBV4-1 | CASRSWTGPLNTEAFF | TGCGCCAGCAGGTCATGGACCGGGCCTCTGAACACTGAAGCTTTCTTT
once | NA | TRBJ2-7 | TRBV5-1 | CASSPPAGSAGEQYF | TGCGCCAGCAGCCCACCTGCCGGGTCTGCGGGCGAGCAGTACTTC
NA | TRBD1 | TRBJ1-1 | TRBV16 | CASSRAGGGEAFF | TGTGCCAGCAGCCGCGCAGGGGGGGGCGAAGCTTTCTTT
NA | TRBD2 | TRBJ2-7 | TRBV11-2 | CASSHLAGIDYEQYF | TGTGCCAGCAGCCACTTAGCGGGGATAGATTACGAGCAGTACTTC
NA | TRBD2 | TRBJ2-7 | TRBV7-2 | CASSLRGGRAYEQYF | TGTGCCAGCAGCTTAAGGGGCGGGAGGGCCTACGAGCAGTACTTC
few | NA | TRBJ1-5 | TRBV19 | CASSSGVLSNQPQHF | TGTGCCAGTAGTTCTGGGGTCTTAAGCAATCAGCCCCAGCATTTT